A selection of T cell receptor beta chains follows, all from one sample in a study of T cells after somatic rescue of genetic block. Assay used: immunoSEQ multiplex PCR; TCRdb lists only in-frame clones, some missing. The sample lists 65,000 to 70,000 clones, 92% occurring once. The material sequenced was peripheral blood mononuclear cells (PBMCs). These receptors came from a man aged 35-49 years. CDR3s include the opening cysteine and the closing phenylalanine or tryptophan. The D gene is left open where the match is weak.

v_gene	j_gene	d_gene	CDR3nt	CDR3aa
TRBV5-1	TRBJ1-2	TRBD1	TGCGCCAGCAGCAATGACAGGGGGGGCCCGTATGGCTACACCTTC	CASSNDRGGPYGYTF
TRBV29-1	TRBJ2-7	-	TGCAGCGTTGCCACGGGAGTTTTATCCGAGCAGTACTTC	CSVATGVLSEQYF
TRBV28	TRBJ1-2	-	TGTGCCAGCAGACAGGGAACTGACTATGGCTACACCTTC	CASRQGTDYGYTF
TRBV1	TRBJ2-7	-	TGCACCAGCAGCCAAGATATTCCGGGGGGGGCCTCCGAGCAGTACTTC	CTSSQDIPGGASEQYF
TRBV5-1	TRBJ1-1	TRBD1	TGCGCCAGCAGCTCAGGACAGGACCTGATGGGGAACACTGAAGCTTTCTTT	CASSSGQDLMGNTEAFF
TRBV30	TRBJ2-6	TRBD1	TGTGCCTGGTCGAGGGACAGGTCAAGCTCTGGGGCCAACGTCCTGACTTTC	CAWSRDRSSSGANVLTF
TRBV9	TRBJ1-1	-	TGTGCCAGCAGCGTAGTACCAAACACTGAAGCTTTCTTT	CASSVVPNTEAFF
TRBV10-2	TRBJ1-5	-	TGCGCCAGCTGGAATCAGCCCCAGCATTTT	CASWNQPQHF
TRBV6-1	TRBJ2-7	TRBD2	TGTGCCAGCAGATCGAGGGGAGGGGTCGAGCAGTACTTC	CASRSRGGVEQYF
TRBV9	TRBJ2-3	-	TGTGCCAGCAGCGTAGAAGCGGGTAGCACAGATACGCAGTATTTT	CASSVEAGSTDTQYF
TRBV18	TRBJ2-7	-	TGTGCCAGCTCACCCTCCCGGAGCTCCTACGAGCAGTACTTC	CASSPSRSSYEQYF
TRBV7-2	TRBJ2-5	-	TGTGCCAGCAGCAGTGAATCGGGGACCCAGTACTTC	CASSSESGTQYF
TRBV11-2	TRBJ2-2	-	TGTGCCAGCAGCTTAGATATGGTTCGCGGGGAGCTGTTTTTT	CASSLDMVRGELFF
TRBV6-5	TRBJ2-7	-	TGTGCCAGCAGTTACTCGCACTCGAACGAGCAGTACTTC	CASSYSHSNEQYF
TRBV18	TRBJ1-4	-	TGTGCCAGCTCACCAACCCGAGACGGGAATGAAAAACTGTTTTTT	CASSPTRDGNEKLFF
TRBV14	TRBJ2-7	TRBD1	TGTGCCAGCAGCCAAGAGGGACAGGGGGCGCGGGAGCAGTACTTC	CASSQEGQGAREQYF
TRBV28	TRBJ2-7	TRBD2	TGTGCCAGCAGTTCACTGGTGTACGGGAGGGTCGCCTACGAGCAGTACTTC	CASSSLVYGRVAYEQYF
TRBV7-7	TRBJ2-2	-	TGTGCTAGCAGCAAGAACACCGGGGAGCTGTTTTTT	CASSKNTGELFF
TRBV6-1	TRBJ2-5	-	TGTGCCAGCAGAGAAGCGGTACAAGAGACCCAGTACTTC	CASREAVQETQYF
TRBV4-1	TRBJ2-7	-	TGCGCCAGCAGCAGGGGAGGGGGATCCTCCTACGAGCAGTACTTC	CASSRGGGSSYEQYF
TRBV18	TRBJ1-2	-	TGTGCCAGCTCACAATTTACCCGGGACTACAACTATGGCTACACCTTC	CASSQFTRDYNYGYTF
TRBV5-4	TRBJ2-3	TRBD2	TGTGCCAGCGCGGGGGACAGCACAGATACGCAGTATTTT	CASAGDSTDTQYF